These 30 T cell receptor beta chains were all obtained from the same sample, sequenced in a study of T cell responses to AZD1222 COVID-19 vaccine. Sequencing was performed with immunoSEQ multiplex PCR; in TCRdb, only in-frame clones are kept and a portion is missing. The sample shows about 110,000 clones, about 90% of them seen only once. Specimen: peripheral blood, collected 28 days after the second AZD1222 dose. These TCRs come from an adult who received the AZD1222 COVID-19 vaccine.

The CDR3 DNA reads TGTGCCAGAAGCCCTTCAGGCTTTTCTGGAAACACCATATATTTT. Amino acids: CARSPSGFSGNTIYF. The V call is TRBV5-3, the J call TRBJ1-3; D unclear. TRBV5-3 falls under the ORF class, with uncertain function. The V and J ends lost 4 bases and 1 base respectively, with 12 bases between them. The CDR3 has 15 residues.

CDR3 sequence reads: CASSQELAVNTGELFF. CDR3 DNA sequence: TGTGCCAGCAGCCAAGAACTAGCGGTGAACACCGGGGAGCTGTTTTTT. The rearrangement uses TRBV3-1 (or the pseudogene TRBV3-2) and TRBJ2-2, with TRBD2 matching 8 bases. The germline CDR1 and CDR2 sequences are LGHDT and YNNKEL (reference sequence). The CDR3 contains 16 residues. Losses at the gene ends were 0 bases for V and 1 base for J; bases not matched to a gene: 1.

This clone was seen only once. The V call is TRBV18, the J call TRBJ1-2, with 7 bases fitting TRBD1. Germline CDR1 reads KGHSH; CDR2 reads LQKENI. Trimming cost V 2 bases and J 3 bases; bases outside gene matches: 6. This CDR3 comprises 15 residues. Written as DNA, the CDR3 is TGTGCCAGCTCACCAGTAGGGGGCGACGACTATGGCTACACCTTC. Its translation: CASSPVGGDDYGYTF.

J is TRBJ2-1 and V is TRBV6-5, with unresolved D. CDR3 length: 14 residues. Trimming pared 4 bases from V and 6 bases from J, leaving 13 bases between. In germline, CDR1 is MNHEY, CDR2 SVGAGI. The CDR3 DNA reads TGTGCCAGCAGTTCCCCCACGTGGGGCAATGAGCAGTTCTTC. Protein sequence: CASSSPTWGNEQFF.

The rearrangement links TRBV9 to TRBJ2-7, with 7 bases fitting TRBD1. This CDR3 contains 14 residues. Trimming took 3 bases from V and 5 from J; bases not matched to a gene: 8. Germline CDR1 and CDR2: SGDLS and YYNGEE. The CDR3 spells CASSARQGSDEQYF. For the CDR3, the DNA is TGTGCCAGCAGCGCTCGACAGGGTTCGGACGAGCAGTACTTC.

The sample holds a few counts of this clone. CDR3 sequence: CASSLGGGGETQYF. DNA of the CDR3: TGTGCCAGCAGCTTAGGGGGCGGAGGGGAGACCCAGTACTTC. The chain couples TRBV11-2 to TRBJ2-5, with D tentatively TRBD2 (6 bases). With 1 base removed from V and 5 bases from J, the gap between germline ends came to 11 bases. CDR3 length equals 14 residues. Germline assignment: CDR1 SGHAT and CDR2 FQNNGV.

The table lists this clone with a count of one. The chain is built from TRBV10-3 and TRBJ1-6; 9 nucleotides match TRBD1. V shed 2 bases, J shed 9 bases, and the junction held 5 bases outside the gene matches. The germline CDR1 and CDR2 sequences are ENHRY and SYGVKD. The CDR3 sequence is 15 residues long. Here the CDR3 reads CAISEKGTGRSPLHF. The CDR3 DNA sequence: TGTGCCATCAGTGAGAAGGGGACAGGGCGTTCACCCCTCCACTTT.

The genes are TRBV5-1 and TRBJ2-3, with D hard to call. With 4 bases removed from V and 0 bases from J, the gap between germline ends came to 12 bases. CDR1 and CDR2 from the germline V gene are SGHRS and YFSETQ. The CDR3 has 15 amino acids. CDR3 in DNA: TGCGCCAGCAGCCCTCGATCAGCTAGCACAGATACGCAGTATTTT. Translating it yields CASSPRSASTDTQYF.

V is TRBV19 and J is TRBJ1-4; D gene uncertain. V dropped 6 bases and J dropped 7 bases, with 18 bases sitting between them. This CDR3 has 15 amino acids. The V gene's germline CDR1 is LNHDA and CDR2 SQIVND (reference sequence). In DNA, the CDR3 is TGTGCCAGTAGCCTTGGGAGGGCCAGCGGTGAAAAACTGTTTTTT. As protein: CASSLGRASGEKLFF.

The rearrangement links TRBV6-6 to TRBJ1-1, with D possibly TRBD1 on 5 matching bases. The CDR3 totals 14 residues. V was clipped by 7 bases and J by 6 bases, with 18 bases between them. Germline V gene sequence: CDR1 MNHNY, CDR2 SVGAGI (reference sequence). The CDR3 nucleotides are TGTGCCAGCAACAACCCCGGGACGCTTTCTGAAGCTTTCTTT. Translated, it gives CASNNPGTLSEAFF.

This rearrangement joins TRBV11-3 to TRBJ1-3, with a tentative D call TRBD1 (6 bases). The CDR3 has 16 amino acids. Germline V gene sequence: CDR1 SGHNT, CDR2 YENEEA. V dropped 0 bases and J dropped 3 bases, with 12 bases sitting between them. The CDR3 DNA sequence: TGTGCCAGCAGCTTAGACGGCAGGGGAGGTGGAAACACCATATATTTT. Its translation: CASSLDGRGGGNTIYF.

V gene TRBV5-1 combines with J gene TRBJ2-2; D may be TRBD1 (6 bases). The CDR3 has 16 amino acids. V shed 2 bases and J shed 0 bases, with 11 bases lying between them. The germline V gene encodes CDR1 SGHRS and CDR2 YFSETQ. The CDR3 coding sequence is TGCGCCAGCAGCTTAACCGGGACAACGAACACCGGGGAGCTGTTTTTT. Protein sequence: CASSLTGTTNTGELFF.

The chain couples TRBV28 to TRBJ1-5; a weak D match, TRBD1 (5 bases). The CDR3 has 14 amino acids. Germline V gives CDR1 MDHEN, CDR2 SYDVKM. Trimming took 3 bases from V and 4 from J, leaving 10 bases between them. The CDR3 here is CASSLVGGNQPQHF. The CDR3 nucleotides read TGTGCCAGCAGTTTGGTCGGGGGAAATCAGCCCCAGCATTTT.

The J gene is TRBJ1-6, the V gene TRBV19; TRBD1 might be the D (6 bases). The germline CDR1 and CDR2 sequences are LNHDA and SQIVND (reference sequence). The CDR3 has 16 residues. V gave up 6 bases and J gave up 5 bases, with 17 bases separating them. CDR3 protein: CASSTTGGPNNSPLHF. DNA of the CDR3: TGTGCCAGTAGCACTACGGGGGGGCCCAATAATTCACCCCTCCACTTT.

The chain's CDR3 is CASSWTASVLREQFF. Written as DNA, the CDR3 is TGTGCCAGCAGCTGGACCGCGTCAGTTTTGAGGGAGCAGTTCTTC. The chain is built from TRBV5-6 and TRBJ2-1, with D uncertain. Germline lookup yields CDR1 SGHDT and CDR2 YYEEEE. The CDR3 covers 15 residues. V gave up 3 bases and J gave up 10 bases, with 20 bases separating them.

The count of this clone is one. This chain links TRBV7-2 with TRBJ2-1, with 7 bases aligning to TRBD2. Germline V gives CDR1 SGHTA, CDR2 FQGNSA. The junction had 7 bases not matched to a gene; V was cut back by 2 bases and J by 9 bases. This CDR3 has 14 residues. Here the CDR3 reads CASSLRRERGEQFF. CDR3 DNA sequence: TGTGCCAGCAGCTTAAGGCGGGAGCGAGGTGAGCAGTTCTTC.

V gene TRBV12-5 combines with J gene TRBJ2-2, with D possibly matching TRBD2 (6 bases). Germline lookup yields CDR1 LGHNT and CDR2 FRNRAP. The CDR3 runs 13 residues. V lost 9 bases and J 0 bases, leaving 8 bases between the germline ends. The CDR3 is CASRLANTGELFF. The DNA of the CDR3 is TGTGCTAGCAGACTAGCGAACACCGGGGAGCTGTTTTTT.

The genes are TRBV5-1 and TRBJ1-2; D not resolved. CDR3 length equals 13 residues. The germline V gene has CDR1 SGHRS and CDR2 YFSETQ. V was shortened by 0 bases and J by 4 bases, with 7 bases between the two germline ends. CDR3 DNA sequence: TGCGCCAGCAGCTTGGGGGTATCCTATGGCTACACCTTC. It encodes CASSLGVSYGYTF.

The J gene is TRBJ2-3, the V gene TRBV4-2; D is undetermined. CDR1 is LGHNA and CDR2 is YNFKEQ in the germline V gene. Trimming cost V 3 bases and J 3 bases, with 7 bases left between them. The CDR3 contains 13 residues. The CDR3 bases are TGTGCCAGCAGCCAGACCCGGACAGATACGCAGTATTTT. Its translation is CASSQTRTDTQYF.

This chain links TRBV6-2 or TRBV6-3 with TRBJ1-2; D is perhaps TRBD1 (5 bases). The CDR3 length is 15 residues. Trimming removed 0 bases at V and 6 bases at J, with 14 bases between. Germline V gene sequence: CDR1 MNHEY, CDR2 SVGEGT. CDR3 sequence (DNA): TGTGCCAGCAGTTACTCGACGTCAGGGAGGGATGGCTACACCTTC. Translation gives CASSYSTSGRDGYTF.

This clone was recorded once. This sequence joins TRBV28 and TRBJ2-5, with D perhaps TRBD1 or TRBD2 (6 bases each). The V end was cut by 6 bases, the J end by 4 bases, with 18 bases between. The CDR3 runs to 15 residues. Germline V gene data show CDR1 as MDHEN and CDR2 as SYDVKM. CDR3 bases: TGTGCCAGCAGCCCACCGGGGGCCAGATTAGAGACCCAGTACTTC. It encodes CASSPPGARLETQYF.

This clone was picked up one time. V gene TRBV18 combines with J gene TRBJ1-6, with D unclear. Germline CDR1 is KGHSH and CDR2 is LQKENI. The CDR3 spans 14 residues. Trimming pared 3 bases from V and 4 bases from J, leaving 7 bases between. The CDR3 bases are TGTGCCAGCTCACCGGGGTTATATAATTCACCCCTCCACTTT. It specifies CASSPGLYNSPLHF. The entire variable domain, with the rest obtained from reference TRBV18 and TRBJ1-6, is as follows: NAGVMQNPRHLVRRRGQEARLRCSPMKGHSHVYWYRQLPEEGLKFMVYLQKENIIDESGMPKERFSAEFPKEGPSILRIQQVVRGDSAAYFCASSPGLYNSPLHFGNGTRLTVT.

The chain joins TRBV7-9 to TRBJ2-6, with no clear D. Germline V gene data show CDR1 as SEHNR and CDR2 as FQNEAQ (reference sequence). V was trimmed by 6 bases and J by 0 bases, leaving 12 bases between them. The CDR3 has 16 amino acids. The CDR3 DNA reads as TGTGCCAGCAGTTTGTACCTGAGCTCTGGGGCCAACGTCCTGACTTTC. It codes for CASSLYLSSGANVLTF.

This clone has a single count. This chain links TRBV6-4 with TRBJ1-6, with a weak D call TRBD1 (6 bases). This CDR3 spans 15 amino acids. V gave up 5 bases and J gave up 3 bases, with 11 bases separating them. CDR1 is MRHNA, CDR2 SNTAGT, per germline. The DNA for the CDR3 is TGTGCCAGCAGTAGGGACACCCTCTATAATTCACCCCTCCACTTT. It yields the protein CASSRDTLYNSPLHF.

The genes are TRBV7-9 and TRBJ2-5; 9 bases fit TRBD1. Germline CDR1 SEHNR, CDR2 FQNEAQ (reference sequence). The CDR3 loop spans 16 amino acids. V shed 1 base, J shed 1 base, and the junction held 4 bases outside the gene matches. DNA for the CDR3: TGTGCCAGCAGCTTAGTAGACAGGGGGTTCCAAGAGACCCAGTACTTC. It is translated as CASSLVDRGFQETQYF.

The J gene is TRBJ2-2, the V gene TRBV19; 13 bases map to TRBD2. The junction had 7 bases not matched to a gene; V was cut back by 0 bases and J by 0 bases. The CDR3 sequence is 20 residues long. Per germline, CDR1 LNHDA and CDR2 SQIVND (reference sequence). The CDR3 is CASSIDQETSGRSNTGELFF. The CDR3, as DNA: TGTGCCAGTAGTATAGATCAAGAGACTAGCGGGAGGTCGAACACCGGGGAGCTGTTTTTT.

The chain uses TRBV4-1 and TRBJ1-5, with unresolved D. This CDR3 has 15 amino acids. Trimming pared 1 base from V and 2 bases from J, leaving 9 bases between. The V gene's germline CDR1 is MGHRA and CDR2 YSYEKL. CDR3 in amino acids: CASSQGRGGNQPQHF. CDR3 nucleotide sequence: TGCGCCAGCAGCCAAGGCCGGGGTGGCAATCAGCCCCAGCATTTT.

The chain has TRBV5-6 and TRBJ1-5; D might be TRBD1 (5 bases). The germline V gene has CDR1 SGHDT and CDR2 YYEEEE. Between the trimmed V and J ends, which lost 4 bases and 7 bases, there was a span of 15 bases. The CDR3 runs 14 residues. The CDR3 DNA sequence: TGTGCCAGCAGCCCCGGGACCTCAAGGCAGCCCCAGCATTTT. This sequence encodes CASSPGTSRQPQHF.

The chain combines TRBV5-6 with TRBJ1-4; D is unclear. The CDR3 loop spans 17 amino acids. Trimming took off 3 bases at V and 3 bases at J, with 18 bases between the two ends. CDR1 and CDR2 (germline): SGHDT, YYEEEE. This chain's CDR3 is CASSSPRGVVSNEKLFF. The CDR3 region has the DNA TGTGCCAGCAGCTCTCCACGAGGAGTCGTCTCTAATGAAAAACTGTTTTTT.

The V call is TRBV30, the J call TRBJ2-1; TRBD2 aligns across 14 bases. CDR3 size: 19 residues. Germline CDR1 GTSNPN, CDR2 SVGIG (reference sequence). Germline trimming cut 0 bases from V and 4 bases from J; bases unmatched to any gene: 11. In nucleotides, the CDR3 is TGTGCCTGGAGTGTAAAGCGGGGACTAGCGGGAGTCGGTTACAATGAGCAGTTCTTC. This translates into CAWSVKRGLAGVGYNEQFF.